This TCR beta chain was sequenced during a study of lymphopenia after photon versus proton radiotherapy. On this clone itself: The antigen is undetermined.

Sequencing was performed with immunoSEQ multiplex PCR; in TCRdb, only in-frame clones are kept and a portion is missing. The sample includes about 26,000 clones, around 85% of them seen just once. Study-level findings and limits: In patients who died, overall survival fell as post-nadir TCR diversity dropped more. Relative stability marked proton patients; photon patients lost diversity and naive cells. Oligoclonal CD8+ Temra expansion after nadir drove photon patients' diversity drop.

Here the sequenced sample was peripheral blood, taken from a patient treated with photon-based radiotherapy. This sequence originates from a young man with gastric cancer.

The CDR3 DNA reads as TGCGCCAGCAGCCAAGATAGTGGGGATACCTCCTACGAGCAGTACTTC. Translation: CASSQDSGDTSYEQYF. The chain employs TRBV4-1 and TRBJ2-7, with no clear D. Germline V gives CDR1 MGHRA, CDR2 YSYEKL. V was trimmed by 0 bases and J by 0 bases, leaving 12 bases between them. There are 16 residues in the CDR3.